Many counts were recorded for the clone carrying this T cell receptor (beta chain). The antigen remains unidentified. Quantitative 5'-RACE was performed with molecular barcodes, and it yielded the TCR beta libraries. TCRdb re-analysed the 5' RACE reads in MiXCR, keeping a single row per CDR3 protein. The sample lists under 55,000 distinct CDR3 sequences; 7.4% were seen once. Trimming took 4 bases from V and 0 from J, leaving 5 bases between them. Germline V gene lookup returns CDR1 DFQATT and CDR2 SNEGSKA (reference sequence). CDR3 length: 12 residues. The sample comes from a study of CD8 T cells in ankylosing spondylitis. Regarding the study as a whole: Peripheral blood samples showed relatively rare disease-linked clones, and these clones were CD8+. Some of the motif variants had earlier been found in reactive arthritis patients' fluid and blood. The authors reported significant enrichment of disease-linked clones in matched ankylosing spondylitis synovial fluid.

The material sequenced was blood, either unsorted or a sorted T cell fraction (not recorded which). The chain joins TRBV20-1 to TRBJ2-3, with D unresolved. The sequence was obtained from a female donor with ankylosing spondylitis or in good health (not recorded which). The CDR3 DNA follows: TGCAGTGCTATATCCAGCACAGATACGCAGTATTTT. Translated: CSAISSTDTQYF.